The 3 T cell receptor beta chains given below trace back to one sample, sequenced in a study of T-cell memory formation after mild COVID-19. MiXCR, run by TCRdb on the 5' RACE reads, gives a single entry per CDR3 protein. The sample lists hundreds of thousands of distinct CDR3 sequences, over 15% occurring once. The sample taken for sequencing was PBMCs or a T cell subset sorted from them (not recorded which). The receptor source for this set is an adult woman who had mild COVID-19 (a few samples of this study predate the infection). Cell type and time point are not known.

This clonotype has a count of ten or more. The chain couples TRBV7-8 to TRBJ2-7; D is perhaps TRBD1 (6 bases). Germline V gene data show CDR1 as SGHVS and CDR2 as FQNEAQ. This CDR3 region has 15 residues. Deletions cut 7 bases from V and 1 base from J, with 17 bases between. The DNA for the CDR3 is TGTGCCAGCACCGTCGAACCGGGACAATCCTACGAGCAGTACTTC. Translating gives CASTVEPGQSYEQYF.

This clonotype has a handful of counts. V is TRBV24-1 and J is TRBJ2-1; tentative D call: TRBD2 (6 bases). V lost 4 bases and J 5 bases, leaving 11 bases between the germline ends. The CDR3 runs 14 residues. The V gene's germline CDR1 is KGHDR and CDR2 SFDVKD. CDR3 region: CATSELAENNEQFF. The CDR3 bases are TGTGCCACCAGTGAGTTAGCGGAGAACAATGAGCAGTTCTTC.

The chain joins TRBV2 to TRBJ1-1; no firm D call. Germline CDR1 and CDR2: SNHLY and FYNNEI. The CDR3 sequence is 13 residues long. Trimming removed 7 bases from V and 0 bases from J, with 9 bases in between. CDR3 region: CASKRALNTEAFF. In DNA form, the CDR3 reads TGTGCCAGCAAAAGGGCCCTGAACACTGAAGCTTTCTTT. Based on the CDR3 plus reference TRBV2 and TRBJ1-1, the full variable domain is EPEVTQTPSHQVTQMGQEVILRCVPISNHLYFYWYRQILGQKVEFLVSFYNNEISEKSEIFDDQFSVERPDGSNFTLKIRSTKLEDSAMYFCASKRALNTEAFFGQGTRLTVV.